The T cell receptor beta chain under discussion was sequenced for a study of blood T cell repertoires in COVID-19. Study context: T cells, B-cell-depleted T cells, or PBMCs supplied cDNA or gDNA.

Generated by immunoSEQ multiplex PCR, the TCRdb table keeps only in-frame clones and is missing some. The data contain 90,000 to 120,000 clones, 85% of them singletons. Looked up from germline, CDR1 is MDHEN and CDR2 is SYDVKM. V shed 6 bases and J shed 0 bases, with 12 bases lying between them. The CDR3 extends over 16 amino acids. This TCR was recovered from a human donor in a cohort sampled during active COVID-19. The sequenced sample consisted of peripheral blood. The V gene is TRBV28, the J gene TRBJ2-6, with D perhaps TRBD1 (6 bases). The CDR3 loop is CASRVQGPSGANVLTF. Written as DNA, the CDR3 is TGTGCCAGCAGGGTCCAGGGGCCCTCTGGGGCCAACGTCCTGACTTTC.